Presented here are 9 T cell receptor beta chains from one specimen sequenced in a study of control samples from healthy donors and cancer patients. Using immunoSEQ multiplex PCR, the repertoire was profiled, and TCRdb retains in-frame clones only, with some absent. The sample has over 55,000 clones, more than 85% seen once. Material for sequencing was PBMCs. These TCRs come from a man aged 25-45 years with colorectal cancer.

This clone was observed a few times. V is TRBV21-1 and J is TRBJ2-7; TRBD1 reflects the table's D call only, with no check against the DNA. TRBV21-1 is a documented pseudogene. The CDR3 totals 14 residues. The CDR3 spells CASTRQGTEYEQYV. In DNA, the CDR3 is TGTGCCAGCACGAGACAGGGGACGGAATACGAGCAGTACGTC.

V gene TRBV6-2 or TRBV6-3 combines with J gene TRBJ2-2, with TRBD1 identical over 11 bases. The V gene end was trimmed by 6 bases and the J gene end by 4 bases; junction bases not matched to a gene: 7. Germline CDR1 and CDR2: MNHEY and SVGEGT. This CDR3 region has 16 residues. The CDR3 spells CASSWGQGGPTGELFF. CDR3 DNA: TGTGCCAGCAGCTGGGGACAGGGGGGTCCCACCGGGGAGCTGTTTTTT.

This chain uses TRBV12-3 or TRBV12-4 with TRBJ1-1; D remains ambiguous. V gave up 3 bases and J gave up 0 bases, with 5 bases separating them. The CDR3 totals 13 residues. CDR3 region: CASSFGLNTEAFF. CDR3 coding DNA: TGTGCCAGCAGTTTTGGGCTGAACACTGAAGCTTTCTTT.

This rearrangement joins TRBV11-2 to TRBJ1-1; unclear D gene. CDR1 SGHAT and CDR2 FQNNGV come from the germline V gene. This CDR3 comprises 13 residues. Trimming took 2 bases from V and 4 from J, leaving 8 bases between them. The CDR3 region is CASSLKGSTEAFF. The DNA for the CDR3 is TGTGCCAGCAGCTTAAAGGGTAGCACTGAAGCTTTCTTT.

The rearrangement uses TRBV5-1 and TRBJ2-1; TRBD2 is a possible D gene (5 bases). Looked up from germline, CDR1 is SGHRS and CDR2 is YFSETQ. Trimming removed 0 bases at V and 8 bases at J, with 15 bases between. There are 15 residues in the CDR3. DNA of the CDR3: TGCGCCAGCAGCTTGGAGCAGCCCTACGGGGATGAGCAGTTCTTC. It is translated as CASSLEQPYGDEQFF.

The chain combines TRBV5-4 with TRBJ1-2; D perhaps matches TRBD1 (6 bases). V lost 5 bases and J lost 8, with 19 bases in between. CDR3 size: 14 residues. Germline V gives CDR1 SGHNT, CDR2 YYREEE (reference sequence). CDR3 nucleotides: TGTGCCAGCAGTTACGAAGGGCAGGGGAGAGGCTACACCTTC. Its translation is CASSYEGQGRGYTF.

This rearrangement joins TRBV9 to TRBJ2-1; the match to TRBD2 covers 9 bases. From germline, CDR1 is SGDLS and CDR2 YYNGEE. This CDR3 contains 16 residues. V gave up 0 bases and J gave up 5 bases; unmatched junction bases: 6. CDR3 bases: TGTGCCAGCAGCGTAGTTGGAGCGGGGGGAAACAATGAGCAGTTCTTC. Translated, it gives CASSVVGAGGNNEQFF.

The gene calls are TRBV7-2 and TRBJ1-3; D is undetermined. CDR3 length equals 15 residues. Trimming cost V 5 bases and J 0 bases, with 11 bases left between them. Germline V gives CDR1 SGHTA, CDR2 FQGNSA. The CDR3 nucleotides read TGTGCCAGCAGCACGCGTCCTTTCTCTGGAAACACCATATATTTT. Its translation is CASSTRPFSGNTIYF. The whole variable domain, remainder taken from reference TRBV7-2 and TRBJ1-3, is GAGVSQSPSNKVTEKGKDVELRCDPISGHTALYWYRQSLGQGLEFLIYFQGNSAPDKSGLPSDRFSAERTGGSVSTLTIQRTQQEDSAVYLCASSTRPFSGNTIYFGEGSWLTVV.

The CDR3 reads CASSLPGLHTGELFF. DNA for the CDR3: TGTGCCAGCAGTTTGCCGGGACTACACACCGGGGAGCTGTTTTTT. The chain carries TRBV27 and TRBJ2-2; 7 bases agree with TRBD2. Trimming removed 3 bases from V and 3 bases from J; junction bases left unmatched: 4. The CDR3 sequence is 15 residues long. The germline V gene encodes CDR1 MNHEY and CDR2 SMNVEV (reference sequence).